The 32 T cell receptor beta chains reported below all come from one sample, sequenced in a study of blood T cell repertoires in COVID-19. The data were produced by immunoSEQ multiplex PCR, yet TCRdb's version contains in-frame clones alone and is incomplete. In the table there are 250,000 to 350,000 clones, 89% of which are singletons. Sequenced material: PBMCs or T cells enriched from blood (not recorded which). These TCRs come from a woman in her fifties or sixties who had been exposed to COVID-19.

The chain combines TRBV18 with TRBJ2-7, with TRBD1 matching over 8 bases. CDR1 KGHSH and CDR2 LQKENI come from the germline V gene. Trimming at V came to 6 bases and at J to 0 bases, leaving 7 bases not matched to a gene. The CDR3 length is 15 residues. CDR3 amino acids: CASSLGQVSSYEQYF. Here the CDR3 DNA reads TGTGCCAGCTCCCTGGGACAGGTGAGCTCCTACGAGCAGTACTTC.

The genes are TRBV19 and TRBJ2-1, with 9 bases matching TRBD2. The ends lost 10 bases at V and 9 bases at J; junction bases unmatched: 10. Germline loops: CDR1 LNHDA, CDR2 SQIVND (reference sequence). The CDR3 has 13 residues. The CDR3 here is CATTRGGAGEQFF. DNA for the CDR3: TGTGCCACTACGCGCGGGGGGGCGGGTGAGCAGTTCTTC. The whole variable domain, filled in from reference TRBV19 and TRBJ2-1, reads DGGITQSPKYLFRKEGQNVTLSCEQNLNHDAMYWYRQDPGQGLRLIYYSQIVNDFQKGDIAEGYSVSREKKESFPLTVTSAQKNPTAFYLCATTRGGAGEQFFGPGTRLTVL.

This clone appeared once. J is TRBJ2-1 and V is TRBV28; 11 bases agree with TRBD2. Trimming removed 5 bases from V and 4 bases from J; junction bases left unmatched: 10. The CDR3 consists of 17 residues. The V gene's germline CDR1 is MDHEN and CDR2 SYDVKM. The CDR3 sequence: CASSPVRASGGYNEQFF. CDR3 nucleotide sequence: TGTGCCAGCAGTCCCGTCCGGGCTAGCGGGGGGTACAATGAGCAGTTCTTC.

V gene TRBV5-6 combines with J gene TRBJ2-2; weak D call: TRBD1 (6 bases). CDR1 and CDR2 from the germline V gene are SGHDT and YYEEEE. V lost 1 base and J lost 4, with 20 bases in between. This CDR3 spans 18 amino acids. This CDR3 reads CASSLSGSGRGSTGELFF. The CDR3 region has the DNA TGTGCCAGCAGCTTGTCCGGGTCCGGCAGGGGTAGCACCGGGGAGCTGTTTTTT.

The chain links TRBV5-1 to TRBJ1-3, with 8 bases fitting TRBD1. The CDR3 length is 16 residues. Losses at the gene ends were 4 bases for V and 0 bases for J; bases not matched to a gene: 6. The germline V gene encodes CDR1 SGHRS and CDR2 YFSETQ. The CDR3 nucleotides are TGCGCCAGCAGCCATGGACAGGGTTTCTCTGGAAACACCATATATTTT. Encoded protein: CASSHGQGFSGNTIYF.

This clone showed up just a few times. The chain couples TRBV7-2 to TRBJ2-1, with D perhaps TRBD1 (5 bases). Germline V gives CDR1 SGHTA, CDR2 FQGNSA. The germline V and J ends were trimmed by 0 bases and 6 bases, with 18 bases remaining between them. The CDR3 loop spans 17 amino acids. The CDR3, as DNA: TGTGCCAGCAGCTTAGCGACAGAAGTCTGGAATCTCAATGAGCAGTTCTTC. It translates to CASSLATEVWNLNEQFF.

The chain has TRBV9 and TRBJ1-5; D is unclear. Trimming shortened V by 0 bases and J by 3 bases, and 10 bases separated the two germline ends. Germline V CDR1 and CDR2: SGDLS, YYNGEE. This CDR3 spans 15 amino acids. The CDR3 DNA sequence: TGTGCCAGCAGCGTAGATGGTAGCTACAATCAGCCCCAGCATTTT. Translation gives CASSVDGSYNQPQHF.

The rearrangement links TRBV14 to TRBJ2-1; TRBD1 matches at 9 bases. Germline V gene sequence: CDR1 SGHDN, CDR2 FVKESK. CDR3 length: 16 amino acids. V dropped 4 bases and J dropped 7; count of bases not matched to a gene: 11. CDR3: CASSLPGTGKTNEQFF. CDR3 nucleotides: TGTGCCAGCAGCCTCCCCGGGACAGGGAAAACGAATGAGCAGTTCTTC.

The V and J genes are TRBV11-2 and TRBJ1-4; tentatively, D is TRBD1 (5 bases). V lost 5 bases, J lost 8 bases, and 18 bases lay in between. This CDR3 is built from 15 residues. Germline values: CDR1 SGHAT, CDR2 FQNNGV. The CDR3 bases are TGTGCCAGCAGCATGATGTCAGGGTTTGGCGAAAAACTGTTTTTT. Its translation: CASSMMSGFGEKLFF.

The gene calls are TRBV30 and TRBJ1-4, with D tentatively TRBD1 (5 bases). This CDR3 contains 17 residues. Trimming left V 3 bases short and J 1 base short, with 18 bases between. The germline V gene has CDR1 GTSNPN and CDR2 SVGIG (reference sequence). The DNA for the CDR3 is TGTGCCTGGAGGAGGAGTCAAGGGGCCGGAACTAATGAAAAACTGTTTTTT. Translating it yields CAWRRSQGAGTNEKLFF. Supplemented by reference TRBV30 and TRBJ1-4, the full variable domain reads SQTIHQWPATLVQPVGSPLSLECTVEGTSNPNLYWYRQAAGRGLQLLFYSVGIGQISSEVPQNLSASRPQDRQFILSSKKLLLSDSGFYLCAWRRSQGAGTNEKLFFGSGTQLSVL.

In regard to this clone: One junction end does not reproduce the germline sequence, and a read error may be involved. The V call is TRBV30, the J call TRBJ1-4; 7 bases align to TRBD1. CDR3 length equals 11 residues. Germline values: CDR1 GTSNPN, CDR2 SVGIG (reference sequence). CDR3 amino acids: CAWSPRDRLIF. DNA for the CDR3: TGTGCCTGGAGCCCAAGGGACAGATTAATTTTT.

The CDR3: CASTVGGNTEAFF. DNA of the CDR3: TGCGCCAGCACTGTCGGGGGGAACACTGAAGCTTTCTTT. The chain couples TRBV5-1 to TRBJ1-1; weak D call: TRBD1 (5 bases). This CDR3 is 13 amino acids long. The V end lost 6 bases, the J end lost 1 base, and 10 bases lay between the germline ends. The germline V gene encodes CDR1 SGHRS and CDR2 YFSETQ.

The chain joins TRBV2 to TRBJ2-3, with 8 bases identical to TRBD2. The germline gives CDR1 SNHLY, CDR2 FYNNEI. V dropped 6 bases and J dropped 0; count of bases not matched to a gene: 14. The CDR3 has 18 residues. The chain's CDR3 is CASSAGLVYSTSTDTQYF. As DNA, the CDR3 is TGTGCCAGCAGCGCGGGACTAGTCTACAGTACTAGCACAGATACGCAGTATTTT.

This chain connects TRBV24-1 to TRBJ2-3; 7 bases fit TRBD1. This CDR3 has 17 amino acids. The V and J ends lost 2 bases and 0 bases, in that order; junction bases with no gene match: 7. Germline CDR1 and CDR2: KGHDR and SFDVKD. CDR3 sequence reads: CATSDSAGTESTDTQYF. CDR3 nucleotides: TGTGCCACCAGTGATTCCGCTGGGACAGAGAGCACAGATACGCAGTATTTT.

V is TRBV10-3 and J is TRBJ2-3, with D possibly matching TRBD2 (6 bases). CDR3 length: 18 amino acids. Germline CDR1 is ENHRY and CDR2 is SYGVKD. V was cut by 4 bases and J by 1 base, with 21 bases left in between. The chain's CDR3 is CAISAGPGGRGRTDTQYF. In DNA, the CDR3 is TGTGCCATCAGTGCAGGGCCAGGTGGGCGGGGACGCACAGATACGCAGTATTTT.

The CDR3 bases are TGTGCCAGCAGCTTAGGGTGGGGCAGCAATCAGCCCCAGCATTTT. Its translation: CASSLGWGSNQPQHF. J is TRBJ1-5 and V is TRBV7-8; D possibly corresponds to TRBD1 (5 bases). The V end was cut by 1 base, the J end by 1 base, with 8 bases between. The CDR3 runs 15 residues. Germline loops: CDR1 SGHVS, CDR2 FQNEAQ.

This clone was counted only a few times. V is TRBV11-2 and J is TRBJ2-7, with D uncertain. This CDR3 is 11 amino acids long. The V gene lost 6 bases and the J gene lost 2 bases, with 5 bases spanning the gap. Germline V gives CDR1 SGHAT, CDR2 FQNNGV. The CDR3 here is CASSPAYEQYF. The CDR3 nucleotides read TGTGCCAGCAGTCCAGCCTACGAGCAGTACTTC. The full variable domain, rest sourced from reference TRBV11-2 and TRBJ2-7, is EAGVAQSPRYKIIEKRQSVAFWCNPISGHATLYWYQQILGQGPKLLIQFQNNGVVDDSQLPKDRFSAERLKGVDSTLKIQPAKLEDSAVYLCASSPAYEQYFGPGTRLTVT.

The chain is built from TRBV19 and TRBJ1-1; D may be TRBD1 (5 bases). The CDR3 consists of 15 residues. V shed 3 bases and J shed 1 base, with 12 bases lying between them. CDR1 LNHDA and CDR2 SQIVND come from the germline V gene (reference sequence). CDR3 loop: CASSIFGQTNTEAFF. Here the CDR3 DNA reads TGTGCCAGTAGTATTTTTGGACAAACGAACACTGAAGCTTTCTTT.

This clone came up once. The V call is TRBV12-3 or TRBV12-4, the J call TRBJ1-4; 9 nucleotides line up with TRBD1. V dropped 6 bases and J dropped 11; count of bases not matched to a gene: 7. The CDR3 is made up of 13 amino acids. The CDR3 DNA is TGTGCCAGCAGCTCACGGGACAGGGCTAAACTGTTTTTT. As protein: CASSSRDRAKLFF.

The chain carries TRBV3-1 (or the pseudogene TRBV3-2) and TRBJ2-4, with TRBD1 matching over 7 bases. CDR1 LGHDT and CDR2 YNNKEL come from the germline V gene (reference sequence). V lost 5 bases to trimming and J lost 15 bases; unmatched junction nucleotides: 13. CDR3 size: 13 residues. DNA for the CDR3: TGTGCCAGCAGCAGGGACAGAGGGGTTTTTTTGTACTTC. This encodes CASSRDRGVFLYF.

This rearrangement joins TRBV3-1 (or the pseudogene TRBV3-2) to TRBJ1-5; D unclear. The CDR3 spans 15 residues. CDR1 is LGHDT and CDR2 is YNNKEL in the germline V gene (reference sequence). V was pared by 0 bases and J by 1 base, with 7 bases between. In nucleotides, the CDR3 is TGTGCCAGCAGCCAAGATCCCAGGAGCAATCAGCCCCAGCATTTT. It codes for CASSQDPRSNQPQHF.

In this sample, this clone turned up once. The chain couples TRBV9 to TRBJ2-3; 14 bases align to TRBD2. The V segment lost 4 bases and the J segment 2 bases; nucleotides outside the gene matches: 9. Per the germline V gene, CDR1 is SGDLS and CDR2 is YYNGEE. The CDR3 sequence is 18 residues long. CDR3 amino acids: CASSPRTSGGSTTDTQYF. DNA of the CDR3: TGTGCCAGCAGCCCCCGGACTAGCGGGGGGTCAACCACAGATACGCAGTATTTT. Full variable domain (remainder filled in from reference TRBV9 and TRBJ2-3): DSGVTQTPKHLITATGQRVTLRCSPRSGDLSVYWYQQSLDQGLQFLIQYYNGEERAKGNILERFSAQQFPDLHSELNLSSLELGDSALYFCASSPRTSGGSTTDTQYFGPGTRLTVL.

Here the CDR3 DNA reads TGTGCCACCAGCAGAGGACAGGGGGCGAACTATGGCTACACCTTC. Amino acids: CATSRGQGANYGYTF. The chain recombines TRBV15 with TRBJ1-2; 10 bases align to TRBD1. Germline lookup yields CDR1 LNHNV and CDR2 YYDKDF (reference sequence). This CDR3 has 15 residues. The ends lost 1 base at V and 2 bases at J; junction bases unmatched: 1.

The chain couples TRBV6-5 to TRBJ1-3; D is uncertain. Per germline, CDR1 MNHEY and CDR2 SVGAGI. Deletions cut 6 bases from V and 0 bases from J, with 12 bases between. This CDR3 spans 15 amino acids. As DNA, the CDR3 is TGTGCCAGCAGCCCCGGGAGGAACTCTGGAAACACCATATATTTT. Protein sequence: CASSPGRNSGNTIYF.

The chain employs TRBV2 and TRBJ2-6; no definite D call. V shed 5 bases and J shed 0 bases, with 8 bases lying between them. Germline assignment: CDR1 SNHLY and CDR2 FYNNEI. The CDR3 spans 15 residues. The CDR3 DNA sequence: TGTGCCAGCAGTAGAGACACCTCTGGGGCCAACGTCCTGACTTTC. Amino acids: CASSRDTSGANVLTF.

V is TRBV10-3 and J is TRBJ1-1; D is possibly TRBD1 (6 bases). Trimming removed 6 bases from V and 1 base from J, with 9 bases in between. Germline CDR1 reads ENHRY; CDR2 reads SYGVKD. CDR3 size: 13 residues. This chain's CDR3 is CAISLGGNTEAFF. In DNA, the CDR3 is TGTGCCATCAGCCTAGGGGGGAACACTGAAGCTTTCTTT.

The chain joins TRBV7-2 to TRBJ2-5; the D is unclear. V was trimmed by 5 bases and J by 8 bases, leaving 12 bases between them. CDR1 is SGHTA and CDR2 is FQGNSA in the germline V gene. There are 12 residues in the CDR3. DNA of the CDR3: TGTGCCAGCAGCCCCCCGCGCCAAACCCAGTACTTC. Residues: CASSPPRQTQYF. Together with reference TRBV7-2 and TRBJ2-5, the CDR3 gives the full variable domain: GAGVSQSPSNKVTEKGKDVELRCDPISGHTALYWYRQSLGQGLEFLIYFQGNSAPDKSGLPSDRFSAERTGGSVSTLTIQRTQQEDSAVYLCASSPPRQTQYFGPGTRLLVL.

About this clone itself: Other DNA sequences in this sample translate to the same CDR3. V is TRBV14 and J is TRBJ2-7; tentatively, D is TRBD2 (7 bases). Germline V gives CDR1 SGHDN, CDR2 FVKESK. CDR3 length: 15 residues. The V and J ends lost 2 bases and 2 bases respectively, with 13 bases between them. CDR3 residues: CASSQLRGGPYEQYF. CDR3 DNA sequence: TGTGCCAGCAGCCAATTGAGGGGGGGCCCCTACGAGCAGTACTTC.

J is TRBJ2-3 and V is TRBV19; 13 nucleotides agree with TRBD2. CDR3 size: 16 residues. Germline loops: CDR1 LNHDA, CDR2 SQIVND (reference sequence). V lost 5 bases to trimming and J lost 1 base; unmatched junction nucleotides: 3. CDR3 sequence: CASSVTSGGGTDTQYF. The DNA of the CDR3 is TGTGCCAGTAGTGTCACTAGCGGGGGGGGCACAGATACGCAGTATTTT.

This chain connects TRBV18 to TRBJ1-6; 8 bases align to TRBD1. V shed 6 bases, J shed 6 bases, and the junction held 10 bases outside the gene matches. The CDR3 sequence is 16 residues long. Germline CDR1 is KGHSH and CDR2 is LQKENI. CDR3 in DNA: TGTGCCAGCTCTCCCCTTCCTCAGGGGGCTAATTCACCCCTCCACTTT. Its translation: CASSPLPQGANSPLHF.

This rearrangement joins TRBV27 to TRBJ2-2; TRBD2 agrees at 13 bases. Per the germline V gene, CDR1 is MNHEY and CDR2 is SMNVEV (reference sequence). The trim removed 4 bases at V and 7 bases at J, leaving 9 bases unmatched. This CDR3 has 17 amino acids. The CDR3 DNA reads TGTGCCAGCAGTTCCGGCCGGACTAGCGGGGGAATCGGGGAGCTGTTTTTT. Protein: CASSSGRTSGGIGELFF.

This clone appeared a single time. The rearrangement links TRBV11-3 to TRBJ1-3; no clear D gene. The germline CDR1 and CDR2 sequences are SGHNT and YENEEA. Trimming took off 5 bases at V and 2 bases at J, with 13 bases between the two ends. CDR3 size: 15 residues. The CDR3 sequence is CASSLGNSAGNTIYF. DNA of the CDR3: TGTGCCAGCAGCCTCGGGAATTCGGCTGGAAACACCATATATTTT.